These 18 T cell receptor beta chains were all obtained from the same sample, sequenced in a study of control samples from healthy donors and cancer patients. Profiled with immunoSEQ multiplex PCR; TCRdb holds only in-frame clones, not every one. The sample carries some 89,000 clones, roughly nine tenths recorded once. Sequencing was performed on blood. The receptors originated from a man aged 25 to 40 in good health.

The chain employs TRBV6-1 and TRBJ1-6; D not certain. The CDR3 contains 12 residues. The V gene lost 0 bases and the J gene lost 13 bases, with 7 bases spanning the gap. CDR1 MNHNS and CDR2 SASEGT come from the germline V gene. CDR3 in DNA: TGTGCCAGCAGTGAAGCAAAGGGTCCCCTCCACTTT. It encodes CASSEAKGPLHF.

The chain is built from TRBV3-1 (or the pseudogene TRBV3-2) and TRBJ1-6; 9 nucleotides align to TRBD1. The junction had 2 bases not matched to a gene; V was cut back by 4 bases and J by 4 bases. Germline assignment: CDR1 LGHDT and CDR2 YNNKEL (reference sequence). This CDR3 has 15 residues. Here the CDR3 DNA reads TGTGCCAGCAGCCTCGGACAGGGGTATAATTCACCCCTCCACTTT. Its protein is CASSLGQGYNSPLHF.

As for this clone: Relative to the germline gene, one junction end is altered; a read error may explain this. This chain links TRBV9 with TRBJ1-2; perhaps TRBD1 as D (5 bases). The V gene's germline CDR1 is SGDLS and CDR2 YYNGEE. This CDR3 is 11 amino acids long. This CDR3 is CASSVGGQLAF. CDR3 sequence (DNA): TGTGCCAGCAGCGTAGGGGGCCAGCTCGCCTTC.

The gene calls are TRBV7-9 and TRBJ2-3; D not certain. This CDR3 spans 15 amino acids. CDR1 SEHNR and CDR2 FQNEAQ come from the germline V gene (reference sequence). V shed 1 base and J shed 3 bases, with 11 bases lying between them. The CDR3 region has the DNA TGTGCCAGCAGCTTAGATCTGGAGAAAACAGATACGCAGTATTTT. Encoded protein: CASSLDLEKTDTQYF.

The CDR3: CASIWSEGSAETQYF. Here the CDR3 DNA reads TGTGCCAGCATCTGGAGCGAAGGCTCGGCGGAGACCCAGTACTTC. The chain is built from TRBV5-6 and TRBJ2-5; D unresolved. There are 15 residues in the CDR3. CDR1 and CDR2 from the germline V gene are SGHDT and YYEEEE. The V end lost 6 bases, the J end lost 5 bases, and 20 bases lay between the germline ends. The whole variable domain, remainder taken from reference TRBV5-6 and TRBJ2-5, is DAGVTQSPTHLIKTRGQQVTLRCSPKSGHDTVSWYQQALGQGPQFIFQYYEEEERQRGNFPDRFSGHQFPNYSSELNVNALLLGDSALYLCASIWSEGSAETQYFGPGTRLLVL.

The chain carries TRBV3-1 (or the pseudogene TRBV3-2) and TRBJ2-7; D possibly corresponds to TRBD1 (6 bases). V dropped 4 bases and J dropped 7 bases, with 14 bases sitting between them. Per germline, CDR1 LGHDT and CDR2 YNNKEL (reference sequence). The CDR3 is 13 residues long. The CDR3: CASSRSGVGEQYF. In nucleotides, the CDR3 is TGTGCCAGCAGCCGATCAGGGGTGGGAGAGCAGTACTTC.

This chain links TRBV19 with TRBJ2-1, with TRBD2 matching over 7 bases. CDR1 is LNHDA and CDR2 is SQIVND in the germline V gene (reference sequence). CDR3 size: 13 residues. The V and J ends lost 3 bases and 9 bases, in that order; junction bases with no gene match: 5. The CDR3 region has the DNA TGTGCCAGTAGTATTGCTAGCGGATCTGAGCAGTTCTTC. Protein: CASSIASGSEQFF.

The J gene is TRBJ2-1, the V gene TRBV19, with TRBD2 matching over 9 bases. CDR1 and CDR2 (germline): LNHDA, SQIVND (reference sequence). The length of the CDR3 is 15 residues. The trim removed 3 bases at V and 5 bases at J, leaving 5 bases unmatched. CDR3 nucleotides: TGTGCCAGTAGTATTCTAGCGGGGTGGAACAATGAGCAGTTCTTC. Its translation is CASSILAGWNNEQFF.

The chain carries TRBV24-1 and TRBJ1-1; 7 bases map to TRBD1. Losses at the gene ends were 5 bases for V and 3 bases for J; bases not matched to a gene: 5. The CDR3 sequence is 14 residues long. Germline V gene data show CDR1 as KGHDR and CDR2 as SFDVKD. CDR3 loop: CATSAGGVDTEAFF. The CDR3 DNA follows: TGTGCCACCAGTGCAGGGGGGGTAGACACTGAAGCTTTCTTT.

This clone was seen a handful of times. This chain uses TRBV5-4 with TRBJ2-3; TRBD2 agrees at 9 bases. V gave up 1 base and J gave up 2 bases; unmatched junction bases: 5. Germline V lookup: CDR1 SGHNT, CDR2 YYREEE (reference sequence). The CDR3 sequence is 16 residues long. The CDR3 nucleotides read TGTGCCAGCAGCTTGCCTAGCGGGGACGCCACAGATACGCAGTATTTT. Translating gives CASSLPSGDATDTQYF.

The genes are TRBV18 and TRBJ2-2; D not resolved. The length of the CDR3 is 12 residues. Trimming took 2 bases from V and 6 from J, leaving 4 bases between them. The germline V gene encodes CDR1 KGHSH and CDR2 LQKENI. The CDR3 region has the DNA TGTGCCAGCTCACCAGGGTCCGGGGAGCTGTTTTTT. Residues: CASSPGSGELFF.

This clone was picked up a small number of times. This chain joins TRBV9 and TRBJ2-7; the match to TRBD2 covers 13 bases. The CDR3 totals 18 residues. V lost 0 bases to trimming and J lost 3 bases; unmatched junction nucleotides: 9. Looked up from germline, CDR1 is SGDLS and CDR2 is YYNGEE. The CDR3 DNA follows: TGTGCCAGCAGCGTAGGATCGGTGGGACTAGCGGGGTTCTACGAGCAGTACTTC. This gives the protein CASSVGSVGLAGFYEQYF.

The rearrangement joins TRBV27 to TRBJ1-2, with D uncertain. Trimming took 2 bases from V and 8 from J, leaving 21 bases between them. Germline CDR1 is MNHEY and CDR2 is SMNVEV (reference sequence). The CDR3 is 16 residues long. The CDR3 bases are TGTGCCAGCAGTTTAAATACTCGGGCGACTCTCGGGGGCTACACCTTC. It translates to CASSLNTRATLGGYTF.

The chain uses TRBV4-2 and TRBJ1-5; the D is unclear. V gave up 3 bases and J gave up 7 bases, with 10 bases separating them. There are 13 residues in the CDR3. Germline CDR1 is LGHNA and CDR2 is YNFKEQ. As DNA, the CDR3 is TGTGCCAGCAGCCATCCAGTCGAGCAGCCCCAGCATTTT. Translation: CASSHPVEQPQHF.

CDR3 sequence (DNA): TGTGCCAGTATAGGACTGGGCAGGTTGAATGGCTACACCTTC. Protein product: CASIGLGRLNGYTF. V usage is TRBV19 and J usage is TRBJ1-2, with D unresolved. Trimming took off 7 bases at V and 6 bases at J, with 18 bases between the two ends. The CDR3 spans 14 residues. Germline loops: CDR1 LNHDA, CDR2 SQIVND (reference sequence).

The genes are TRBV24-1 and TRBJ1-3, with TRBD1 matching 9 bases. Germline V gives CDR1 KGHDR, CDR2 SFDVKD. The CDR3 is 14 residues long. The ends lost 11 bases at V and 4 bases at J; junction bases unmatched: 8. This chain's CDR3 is CARWDRAYGNTIYF. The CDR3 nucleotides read TGTGCCAGATGGGACAGGGCTTACGGAAACACCATATATTTT.

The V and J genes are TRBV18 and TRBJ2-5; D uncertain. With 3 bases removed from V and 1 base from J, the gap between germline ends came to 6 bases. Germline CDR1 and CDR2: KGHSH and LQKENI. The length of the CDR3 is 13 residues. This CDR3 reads CASSPTVQETQYF. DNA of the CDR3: TGTGCCAGCTCACCTACAGTCCAAGAGACCCAGTACTTC.

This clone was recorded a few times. This CDR3 is CAWSVGGSGSPLHF. For the CDR3, the DNA is TGTGCCTGGAGTGTAGGGGGGAGTGGATCACCCCTCCACTTT. This chain uses TRBV30 with TRBJ1-6; TRBD1 is a possible D gene (6 bases). This CDR3 is built from 14 residues. The V gene's germline CDR1 is GTSNPN and CDR2 SVGIG (reference sequence). V shed 0 bases and J shed 10 bases, with 13 bases lying between them.